The 2 T cell receptor beta chains presented below share a single source sample, sequenced in a study of regulatory T cells in long-lasting Graves disease (dated by TCRdb to the early 2020s). In light of the paper, this sample's time point label describes: persistent/refractory GD, antithyroid drugs over 5 years with positive TRAb. For both TCR sequencing and RNA sequencing, RNA was extracted from PBMCs using TRIzol. Libraries were constructed by multiplex PCR. The instrument given in TCRdb is Illumina HiSeq 4000. To build TCR beta libraries, CDR3 regions were amplified by Arm-PCR using iRepertoire HTBI primers. The public reads were quality trimmed at Q25 with fastp and then assembled into clones with MiXCR by TCRdb, keeping productive beta chains. Entries are consolidated by CDR3 protein sequence, retaining the most common genes and DNA. This sample comprises roughly 430,000 distinct CDR3 sequences, 21% of them detected only once. The ten largest clonotypes hold roughly 13% of the sample.

Sequencing was performed on peripheral blood mononuclear cells (PBMCs), taken when the disease was refractory, from a patient treated with antithyroid drugs. The receptors come from a female donor with Graves disease.

Of note for this clonotype: A junction boundary mismatches the germline segment, possibly from a read error. This chain links TRBV20-1 with TRBJ2-6; no clear D. Germline V lookup: CDR1 DFQATT, CDR2 SNEGSKA (reference sequence). There are 17 residues in the CDR3. This chain's CDR3 is CSARVPGLCSGVNVLTF. In DNA, the CDR3 is TGCAGTGCTAGAGTCCCCGGGCTGTGCTCTGGGGTCAACGTCCTGACTTTC.

The chain links TRBV7-3 to TRBJ2-3; 11 nucleotides line up with TRBD2. This CDR3 is 18 amino acids long. Germline assignment: CDR1 SGHTA and CDR2 FQGTGA. With 3 bases clipped from V and 4 bases from J, the junction kept 12 bases outside the gene matches. CDR3 in DNA: TGTGCCAGCAGCTTGGTTGGGGGACTAGCGGCACTCGCAGATACGCAGTATTTT. It translates to CASSLVGGLAALADTQYF.